This T cell receptor beta chain was sequenced in a study of siplizumab effects on memory and regulatory T cells. Findings of the study overall: Unstimulated naive T cells seemed to show more diversity than memory cells did, and they also seemed to be among the major contributors to the alloresponse. The study did not confirm that proliferating Tregs from siplizumab cultures were suppressive.

Trimming cost V 4 bases and J 4 bases, with 9 bases left between them. CDR1 is GTSNPN, CDR2 SVGIG, per germline (reference sequence). The CDR3 covers 12 residues. As regards this clone: The antigen remains unidentified.

Only in-frame clones appear in the TCRdb table, and some are missing; sequencing was by immunoSEQ multiplex PCR. The repertoire consists of about 91,000 clones, with roughly 97% occurring once and the leading ten covering around 0.031%. This receptor was taken from a human donor in good health. This chain joins TRBV30 and TRBJ2-3; D may be TRBD1 (6 bases). Sequencing was carried out using naive CD4+ T cells sorted from blood. The CDR3 loop is CAWNHRADTQYF. CDR3 nucleotides: TGTGCCTGGAATCACAGGGCAGATACGCAGTATTTT.